This note documents a single TCR beta chain sequence. The record originates from a study of blood T cell repertoires in COVID-19. Study background: T cells, B-cell-depleted T cells, or PBMCs supplied cDNA or gDNA.

Sequencing was performed with immunoSEQ multiplex PCR; in TCRdb, only in-frame clones are kept and a portion is missing. The sample has around 200,000 clones, roughly 77% seen once. Trimming pared 3 bases from V and 8 bases from J, leaving 11 bases between. The germline V gene has CDR1 SGDLS and CDR2 YYNGEE. The CDR3 is made up of 12 amino acids. Sample: peripheral blood. This receptor was identified in a woman between 40 and 50 years old with COVID-19, enrolled during active disease. This chain uses TRBV9 with TRBJ1-2; D is possibly TRBD1 (5 bases). The CDR3 is CASSARQRGYTF. The CDR3 region has the DNA TGTGCCAGCAGCGCCCGACAGCGAGGCTACACCTTC. Looking up the rest from reference TRBV9 and TRBJ1-2 gives the full variable domain: DSGVTQTPKHLITATGQRVTLRCSPRSGDLSVYWYQQSLDQGLQFLIQYYNGEERAKGNILERFSAQQFPDLHSELNLSSLELGDSALYFCASSARQRGYTFGSGTRLTVV.